The sequence of this T cell receptor (beta chain) was determined in a study of cytomegalovirus exposure and HLA in healthy donors. PCR used 60 Vbeta primers and 13 Jbeta primers. The repertoire was sequenced with immunoSEQ multiplex PCR; TCRdb's copy has only in-frame clones and lacks some. The sample records roughly 80,000 clones, roughly two thirds being singletons. This clone was picked up a small number of times. This CDR3 comprises 14 residues. Per the germline V gene, CDR1 is MGHRA and CDR2 is YSYEKL. The V segment lost 2 bases and the J segment 4 bases; nucleotides outside the gene matches: 4. The material sequenced was PBMCs. V usage is TRBV4-1 and J usage is TRBJ1-2; 7 bases match TRBD1. The receptor's source is a woman in her thirties or forties in good health and CMV-seropositive. The CDR3 nucleotides are TGCGCCAGCAGCCAAACAGGGGTTGTCTATGGCTACACCTTC. This gives the protein CASSQTGVVYGYTF.